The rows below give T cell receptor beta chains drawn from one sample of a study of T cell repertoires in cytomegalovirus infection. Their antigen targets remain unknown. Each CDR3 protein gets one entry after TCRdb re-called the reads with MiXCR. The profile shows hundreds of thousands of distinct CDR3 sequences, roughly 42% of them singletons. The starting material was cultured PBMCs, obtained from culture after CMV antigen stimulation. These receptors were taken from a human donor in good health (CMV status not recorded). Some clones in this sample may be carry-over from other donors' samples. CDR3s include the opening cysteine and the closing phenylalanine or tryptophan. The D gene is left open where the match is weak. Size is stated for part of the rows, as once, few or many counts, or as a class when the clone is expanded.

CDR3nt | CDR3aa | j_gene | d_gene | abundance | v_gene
TGCAGCGTTGAACGTGCGACTGAAGCTTTCTTT | CSVERATEAFF | TRBJ1-1 | NA | NA | TRBV29-1
TGTGCCTGGACTCAATTGGGGGGGAGGAATGGCTACACCTTC | CAWTQLGGRNGYTF | TRBJ1-2 | NA | NA | TRBV30
TGTGCCAGCAGTTACCCAGCGGGGAGCTCCTACAATGAGCAGTTCTTC | CASSYPAGSSYNEQFF | TRBJ2-1 | TRBD2 | NA | TRBV6-2/TRBV6-3
TGCAGTGCCCCGGGGCCAGGAGGCACAGATACGCAGTATTTT | CSAPGPGGTDTQYF | TRBJ2-3 | NA | NA | TRBV20-1
TGTGCCAGCAGCCACGCCGGGACAGTCCATCTATGGTTCTTC | CASSHAGTVHLWFF | TRBJ2-1 | TRBD1 | NA | TRBV5-4
TGTGCCAGCGGGTCAGCCGGGACACGGGCAATTGGGGCTTTCTTT | CASGSAGTRAIGAFF | TRBJ1-1 | NA | NA | TRBV6-6
TGTGCCAGCAGCCATGGGGGGACGGGGAACACCGGGGAGCTGTTTTTT | CASSHGGTGNTGELFF | TRBJ2-2 | NA | NA | TRBV4-2
TGTGCCACCCGCCCCGGGGGAGTCTATGGCTACACCTTC | CATRPGGVYGYTF | TRBJ1-2 | NA | NA | TRBV19
TGTGCCGGGGGGGGACTAGCGGGAGCTGGGGCCAACGTCCTGACTTTC | CAGGGLAGAGANVLTF | TRBJ2-6 | TRBD2 | few | TRBV2
TGCGCCAGCAACACAGGGGGTGTCTCCTACGAGCAGTACTTC | CASNTGGVSYEQYF | TRBJ2-7 | TRBD1 | NA | TRBV5-1
TGTGCCAGCAGCCCGGGCTCATATACGCAGTATTTT | CASSPGSYTQYF | TRBJ2-3 | NA | few | TRBV7-9
TGCGCCAGCAGCCGCGGGGGCACCTTTAAAAACATTCAGTACTTC | CASSRGGTFKNIQYF | TRBJ2-4 | NA | NA | TRBV4-1
TGTGCCAGCAGCGGGACGACAGATCAGCCCCAGCATTTT | CASSGTTDQPQHF | TRBJ1-5 | NA | NA | TRBV5-5
TGTGCCAGCAGCTTAGCGCTGAAGGAAGCTTTCTTT | CASSLALKEAFF | TRBJ1-1 | NA | NA | TRBV7-6
TGCAGTGCCAGCGACCCCGGGACTAGCGGGGCGGGCGAAGAGACCCAGTACTTC | CSASDPGTSGAGEETQYF | TRBJ2-5 | TRBD2 | NA | TRBV20-1
TGTGCCAGCAGCTTATTTGGATTCACTGAGCAGTTCTTC | CASSLFGFTEQFF | TRBJ2-1 | NA | NA | TRBV5-4
TGTGCCAGCTCCCTGAGGGGGCGGTGGTATAATTCACCCCTCCACTTT | CASSLRGRWYNSPLHF | TRBJ1-6 | TRBD1 | NA | TRBV3-1
TGTGCCAGCAGTCACACGACAGGGGCGAGTGGCTACACCTTC | CASSHTTGASGYTF | TRBJ1-2 | TRBD1 | few | TRBV12-3/TRBV12-4
TGTGCCAGCAGGCTGACAGGGAAAGAACTGTACAATGAGCAGTTCTTC | CASRLTGKELYNEQFF | TRBJ2-1 | TRBD1 | NA | TRBV28
TGTGCCAGCAGCCAAGGCGCAGGCAGCAATCAGCCCCAGCATTTT | CASSQGAGSNQPQHF | TRBJ1-5 | NA | few | TRBV7-8
TGTGCCACCAGCAGAGCGCCGTGGGGGCTAGATACGCAGTATTTT | CATSRAPWGLDTQYF | TRBJ2-3 | NA | NA | TRBV15
TGTGCCAGCAGTTTAGCGGGGGGGACGGGGGATGAGCAGTTCTTC | CASSLAGGTGDEQFF | TRBJ2-1 | TRBD2 | once | TRBV12-3/TRBV12-4
TGCAGTGCCTCCTACGGGGTGTCAGAGCCCCAGCATTTT | CSASYGVSEPQHF | TRBJ1-5 | NA | few | TRBV20-1
TGTGCCAGCAGCCCCGTGGGGCAGGGTGGGTTACACGAGCAGTACTTC | CASSPVGQGGLHEQYF | TRBJ2-7 | NA | NA | TRBV11-2
TGTGCCAGCAGTTACGGGAATAGCGGGAGCACAGATACGCAGTATTTT | CASSYGNSGSTDTQYF | TRBJ2-3 | TRBD2 | few | TRBV6-2/TRBV6-3
TGTGCCAGCAGCTTATCAGGGAACAAAAACATTCAGTACTTC | CASSLSGNKNIQYF | TRBJ2-4 | NA | NA | TRBV7-2
TGTGCCAGCAGTCGGTGGGACAGGGGGCGATCGGAGACCCAGTACTTC | CASSRWDRGRSETQYF | TRBJ2-5 | TRBD1 | few | TRBV12-3/TRBV12-4